Following are 8 T cell receptor beta chains from one sample sequenced in a study of cytomegalovirus exposure and HLA in healthy donors. The table came from immunoSEQ multiplex PCR; TCRdb's copy has only in-frame clones and leaves some out. Of almost 75,000 clones in the sample, about 85% were seen once. Input material: PBMCs. These TCRs come from a man aged 30 to 39 in good health and CMV-seronegative.

The V and J genes are TRBV9 and TRBJ2-3; a possible D gene is TRBD2 (6 bases). Germline CDR1 and CDR2: SGDLS and YYNGEE. V was trimmed by 3 bases and J by 0 bases, leaving 11 bases between them. The CDR3 is 15 amino acids. The CDR3 DNA is TGTGCCAGCAGCGATAGCGGAACTAGCACAGATACGCAGTATTTT. This codes for CASSDSGTSTDTQYF.

The chain carries TRBV19 and TRBJ1-5; D uncertain. V lost 9 bases to trimming and J lost 9 bases, with 12 bases between them. This CDR3 contains 11 residues. Germline CDR1 is LNHDA and CDR2 is SQIVND (reference sequence). DNA of the CDR3: TGTGCCAGCGCCTCTACTCCGCCCCAGCATTTT. Translation: CASASTPPQHF.

This chain joins TRBV4-1 and TRBJ2-6; TRBD1 matches 8 bases. The junction had 13 bases not matched to a gene; V was cut back by 1 base and J by 2 bases. The CDR3 loop spans 20 amino acids. Looked up from germline, CDR1 is MGHRA and CDR2 is YSYEKL. The CDR3 sequence: CASSQGVIGQGVTGANVLTF. The CDR3 region has the DNA TGCGCCAGCAGCCAAGGGGTGATAGGACAGGGTGTGACTGGGGCCAACGTCCTGACTTTC.

The chain employs TRBV6-1 and TRBJ2-7; 8 bases map to TRBD2. This CDR3 has 14 amino acids. The germline V gene encodes CDR1 MNHNS and CDR2 SASEGT. J was trimmed by 1 base and V by 6 bases; bases with no gene match: 5. CDR3 region: CASSGAGESYEQYV. The DNA for the CDR3 is TGTGCCAGCAGCGGAGCGGGAGAGTCCTACGAGCAGTACGTC.

V is TRBV4-3 and J is TRBJ2-2; the match to TRBD2 covers 9 bases. Germline V gene lookup returns CDR1 LGHNA and CDR2 YSLEER. The length of the CDR3 is 19 residues. Trimming removed 0 bases from V and 3 bases from J; junction bases left unmatched: 11. The CDR3, as DNA: TGCGCCAGCAGCCAAGATGGGGTAGCGGGGGCTCAGGACACCGGGGAGCTGTTTTTT. Its translation is CASSQDGVAGAQDTGELFF.

The V and J genes are TRBV27 and TRBJ2-3; D is undetermined. V shed 2 bases and J shed 3 bases, with 9 bases lying between them. Per the germline V gene, CDR1 is MNHEY and CDR2 is SMNVEV (reference sequence). CDR3 size: 14 residues. The DNA for the CDR3 is TGTGCCAGCAGTTTAACGAGGCCGACAGATACGCAGTATTTT. This encodes CASSLTRPTDTQYF.

J is TRBJ1-2 and V is TRBV4-3, with D hard to call. CDR1 and CDR2 from the germline V gene are LGHNA and YSLEER. V shed 1 base and J shed 9 bases, with 15 bases lying between them. CDR3 length: 14 residues. The CDR3 region is CASSQGGEIRRYTF. The CDR3 nucleotides are TGCGCCAGCAGCCAAGGAGGCGAAATTCGTCGCTACACCTTC.

The sample holds one count of this clone. The chain's CDR3 is CASSLAVTDTQYF. CDR3 bases: TGTGCCAGCAGCTTAGCAGTCACAGATACGCAGTATTTT. The rearrangement joins TRBV7-3 to TRBJ2-3; no clear D gene. V was clipped by 2 bases and J by 2 bases, with 5 bases between them. CDR3 length: 13 residues. CDR1 and CDR2 from the germline V gene are SGHTA and FQGTGA.